This T cell receptor beta chain was captured by sequencing in a study of CD8+ T cells in alopecia areata. Study-wide context: Tofacitinib was taken orally by treated patients, and the dose was 5 to 10 mg twice daily.

The study, taken as a whole, reports: Researchers report lesional scalp, most notably alopecia totalis/universalis, outstripped normal scalp in clonality. Mice gave a clearer picture of TCR sharing than patients did, possibly for HLA-related reasons.

In regard to this clone: No antigen is known for it.

RNA extraction and reverse transcription yielded cDNA as sequencing template. Sequencing was performed with immunoSEQ multiplex PCR; in TCRdb, only in-frame clones are kept and a portion is missing. The repertoire holds over 150,000 clones, with about three fifths as singletons. Germline V CDR1 and CDR2: ENHRY, SYGVKD. Unmatched junction bases numbered 1, after V lost 4 bases and J lost 5 bases. This CDR3 is 13 amino acids long. Treatment noted: oral pan-JAK inhibitor, 5-10 mg twice daily. The TCR was taken from a human donor with alopecia areata. The chain recombines TRBV10-3 with TRBJ2-3; 9 bases align to TRBD1. The source was CD4+ T cells sorted from blood, collected at week 4, from a patient treated with tofacitinib. The chain's CDR3 is CAISGTGVDTQYF. As DNA, the CDR3 is TGTGCCATCAGTGGGACAGGGGTAGATACGCAGTATTTT.